One and the same sample provided the 22 T cell receptor beta chains below, sequenced in a study of identical twins (dated by TCRdb to 2016 to 2017). The receptor library was made with 5' RACE. Sequencing instrument: Illumina HiSeq 2000. Starting from the raw public reads, TCRdb applied fastp trimming at Q25, assembled clones with MiXCR and retained in-frame beta chains. Under each unique CDR3 protein, matching rows form one entry showing the most common genes and DNA. The sample table records fewer than 450,000 distinct CDR3 sequences; roughly 10% of these occur just once. Together, the top ten hold under 10% of the sample. The specimen was naive T cells sorted from blood. Taken with the paper, the label for cell subset or site translates to: cells isolated with a human naive T-cell isolation kit. The receptors were sampled from a woman aged 45-65 years in good health.

The rearrangement joins TRBV20-1 to TRBJ2-5; 7 positions agree with TRBD2. The length of the CDR3 is 14 residues. With 3 bases clipped from V and 5 bases from J, the junction kept 9 bases outside the gene matches. Germline CDR1 and CDR2: DFQATT and SNEGSKA (reference sequence). The CDR3 is CSARGEGGLETQYF. CDR3 DNA sequence: TGCAGTGCTAGGGGGGAGGGTGGGTTGGAGACCCAGTACTTC.

The chain uses TRBV6-2 or TRBV6-3 and TRBJ2-1, with 11 bases that match TRBD2. The CDR3 extends over 13 amino acids. The ends lost 6 bases at V and 9 bases at J; junction bases unmatched: 4. Germline assignment: CDR1 MNHEY and CDR2 SVGEGT. In DNA form, the CDR3 reads TGTGCCAGCAGACTAGCGGGAGCCCCTGAGCAGTTCTTC. This encodes CASRLAGAPEQFF.

This clonotype has ten or more counts. The rearrangement joins TRBV13 to TRBJ2-1, with 13 bases identical to TRBD2. The CDR3 loop spans 15 amino acids. Germline CDR1 PRHDT, CDR2 FYEKMQ (reference sequence). Trimming at V came to 5 bases and at J to 6 bases, leaving 4 bases not matched to a gene. The CDR3 DNA reads as TGTGCCAGCAGCCCGGGACTAGCGGGAACCAATGAGCAGTTCTTC. This gives the protein CASSPGLAGTNEQFF.

The chain uses TRBV11-3 and TRBJ2-1; 12 nucleotides line up with TRBD2. The CDR3 has 16 residues. CDR1 and CDR2 from the germline V gene are SGHNT and YENEEA. V lost 3 bases, J lost 7 bases, and 7 bases stayed unmatched. CDR3 region: CASSFGGLAGSNEQFF. Here the CDR3 DNA reads TGTGCCAGCAGCTTCGGTGGACTAGCGGGGAGTAATGAGCAGTTCTTC.

At least ten counts were recorded for this clonotype. CDR3 nucleotides: TGTGCCAGCCCCTACCAGAGCCCTTACAATGAGCAGTTCTTC. Protein product: CASPYQSPYNEQFF. The chain links TRBV9 to TRBJ2-1; D is unresolved. The CDR3 contains 14 residues. V lost 7 bases and J lost 4, with 15 bases in between. Germline V gene lookup returns CDR1 SGDLS and CDR2 YYNGEE.

The CDR3 region has the DNA TGTGCCAGCAGTGGCGGACTGCCGTCGGGTGAGCAGTTCTTC. This gives the protein CASSGGLPSGEQFF. The chain links TRBV12-3 or TRBV12-4 to TRBJ2-1; D might be TRBD2 (5 bases). The ends were cut back, 5 bases at V and 9 bases at J, with 17 bases in the middle. This CDR3 is 14 amino acids long.

The chain is built from TRBV29-1 and TRBJ2-1, with D possibly being TRBD2 (6 bases). Germline V lookup: CDR1 SQVTM, CDR2 ANQGSEA. The V and J ends lost 3 bases and 7 bases respectively, with 16 bases between them. The CDR3 length is 14 residues. Written as DNA, the CDR3 is TGCAGCGTTGAGGCAGCGGGTAGACGGAATGAGCAGTTCTTC. Amino acid sequence: CSVEAAGRRNEQFF.

V and J are TRBV12-3 or TRBV12-4 and TRBJ1-5, with no clear D. CDR3 length equals 12 residues. The ends were cut back, 3 bases at V and 6 bases at J, with 6 bases in the middle. Written as DNA, the CDR3 is TGTGCCAGCAGTTTTGGAAGTCAGCCCCAGCATTTT. Protein: CASSFGSQPQHF.

The chain employs TRBV18 and TRBJ2-1; perhaps TRBD2 as D (6 bases). CDR1 is KGHSH and CDR2 is LQKENI in the germline V gene. CDR3 size: 17 residues. V gave up 2 bases and J gave up 5 bases, with 19 bases separating them. This CDR3 reads CASSPTTSAAHDNEQFF. The CDR3 bases are TGTGCCAGCTCACCAACGACTAGTGCAGCCCACGACAATGAGCAGTTCTTC.

V is TRBV15 and J is TRBJ2-5, with TRBD1 matching over 7 bases. V shed 4 bases and J 3 bases; nucleotides not matched to a gene: 5. CDR1 is LNHNV and CDR2 is YYDKDF in the germline V gene (reference sequence). The CDR3 sequence is 14 residues long. The CDR3 bases are TGTGCCACCAGCACCCAGACAGGGAAAGAGACCCAGTACTTC. Protein: CATSTQTGKETQYF.

In its sample, this clonotype was seen many times. This chain connects TRBV3-1 to TRBJ2-1; D unclear. This CDR3 is 12 amino acids long. From germline, CDR1 is LGHDT and CDR2 YNNKEL (reference sequence). V lost 4 bases and J 7 bases, leaving 8 bases between the germline ends. CDR3 bases: TGTGCCAGCAGCCTGCTAGTGAATGAGCAGTTCTTC. Translation gives CASSLLVNEQFF.

The chain combines TRBV5-1 with TRBJ1-2; D is uncertain. The CDR3 contains 15 residues. Germline loops: CDR1 SGHRS, CDR2 YFSETQ. Trimming took 2 bases from V and 0 from J, leaving 11 bases between them. The CDR3 here is CASSLVDGANYGYTF. The CDR3 DNA sequence: TGCGCCAGCAGCTTAGTAGACGGGGCTAACTATGGCTACACCTTC.

V is TRBV5-1 and J is TRBJ2-5, with 8 bases identical to TRBD1. The V segment lost 7 bases and the J segment 4 bases; nucleotides outside the gene matches: 12. Germline values: CDR1 SGHRS, CDR2 YFSETQ. The CDR3 spans 15 residues. The CDR3 sequence: CASLARQGASETQYF. CDR3 nucleotide sequence: TGCGCCAGCCTAGCTAGGCAGGGGGCCTCAGAGACCCAGTACTTC.

There are a few counts of this clonotype. This chain joins TRBV12-3 or TRBV12-4 and TRBJ2-7, with D hard to call. CDR3 length equals 13 residues. V was clipped by 1 base and J by 6 bases, with 10 bases between them. The CDR3 DNA reads as TGTGCCAGCAGTTTAGGGGCTATATCCGAGCAGTACTTC. Translating it yields CASSLGAISEQYF.

The table lists this clonotype with many counts. The rearrangement links TRBV29-1 to TRBJ2-5, with 8 positions matching TRBD1. V lost 3 bases to trimming and J lost 4 bases; unmatched junction nucleotides: 7. The CDR3 contains 14 residues. Germline V gene sequence: CDR1 SQVTM, CDR2 ANQGSEA. The CDR3 DNA follows: TGCAGCGTTGACCAGGGGGCGTATCGAGAGACCCAGTACTTC. Translation: CSVDQGAYRETQYF.

This clonotype was recorded many times. The chain is built from TRBV7-7 and TRBJ2-1; 12 nucleotides line up with TRBD2. The CDR3 sequence is 15 residues long. The germline V gene has CDR1 SSHAT and CDR2 FNYEAQ (reference sequence). V lost 5 bases to trimming and J lost 10 bases; unmatched junction nucleotides: 9. CDR3 loop: CASSPSSGRAGEQFF. CDR3 coding DNA: TGTGCCAGCAGCCCTTCTAGCGGGAGGGCCGGGGAGCAGTTCTTC.

In its sample, this clonotype was seen many times. The V gene is TRBV4-1, the J gene TRBJ2-3, with D maybe TRBD2 (5 bases). V shed 3 bases and J shed 2 bases, with 12 bases lying between them. The germline gives CDR1 MGHRA, CDR2 YSYEKL. This CDR3 is 15 amino acids long. CDR3 bases: TGCGCCAGCAGCCAGGCGGAGCGGAACACAGATACGCAGTATTTT. This codes for CASSQAERNTDTQYF.

This clonotype appeared a few times. This chain links TRBV5-1 with TRBJ2-2; 8 nucleotides match TRBD2. Germline V gene data show CDR1 as SGHRS and CDR2 as YFSETQ. V trimming: 5 bases; J trimming: 4 bases; junction bases outside the gene matches: 7. The CDR3 contains 15 residues. As DNA, the CDR3 is TGCGCCAGCAGTTTTACTAGCGGAGGCACCGGGGAGCTGTTTTTT. Translation: CASSFTSGGTGELFF.

This clonotype was detected a few times. The genes are TRBV6-4 and TRBJ2-1, with 11 nucleotides matching TRBD2. With V trimmed by 6 bases and J by 9 bases, 13 bases remained unmatched. The CDR3 length is 16 residues. CDR1 and CDR2 (germline): MRHNA, SNTAGT. DNA of the CDR3: TGTGCCAGCAGCATTAGCGGGAGGGCCACAGGTGTTGAGCAGTTCTTC. This translates into CASSISGRATGVEQFF.

The chain employs TRBV30 and TRBJ2-5, with D unclear. The CDR3 runs to 11 residues. Trimming removed 6 bases at V and 5 bases at J, with 10 bases between. Germline CDR1 and CDR2: GTSNPN and SVGIG (reference sequence). CDR3 sequence (DNA): TGTGCCTGTGGTGTGGGGGAGACCCAGTACTTC. It codes for CACGVGETQYF.

Only a few counts were recorded for this clonotype. This sequence joins TRBV5-1 and TRBJ2-1; 9 bases map to TRBD2. V dropped 2 bases and J dropped 8; count of bases not matched to a gene: 8. Germline V CDR1 and CDR2: SGHRS, YFSETQ. CDR3 length equals 15 residues. CDR3 amino acids: CASSFSGSIVHEQFF. CDR3 coding DNA: TGCGCCAGCAGCTTTAGCGGGAGTATTGTCCATGAGCAGTTCTTC.

This chain links TRBV20-1 with TRBJ2-7; TRBD2 matches 11 bases. The CDR3 contains 14 residues. CDR1 and CDR2 from the germline V gene are DFQATT and SNEGSKA (reference sequence). The trim removed 7 bases at V and 3 bases at J, leaving 8 bases unmatched. The CDR3 loop reads CSVSRLAGGYEQYF. The CDR3 DNA reads as TGCAGTGTGAGCAGGCTAGCGGGAGGCTACGAGCAGTACTTC.